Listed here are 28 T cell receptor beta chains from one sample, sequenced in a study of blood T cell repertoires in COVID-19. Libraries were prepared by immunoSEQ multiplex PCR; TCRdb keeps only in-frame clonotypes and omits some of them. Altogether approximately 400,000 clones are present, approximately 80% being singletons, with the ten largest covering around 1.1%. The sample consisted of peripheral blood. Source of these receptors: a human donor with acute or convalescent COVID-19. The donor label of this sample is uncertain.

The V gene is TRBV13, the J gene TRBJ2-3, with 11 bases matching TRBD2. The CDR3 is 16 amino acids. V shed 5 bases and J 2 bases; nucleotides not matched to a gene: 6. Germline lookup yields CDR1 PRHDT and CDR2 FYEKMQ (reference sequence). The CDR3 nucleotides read TGTGCCAGCAGCCTAACGGGACTAGCGGTCACAGATACGCAGTATTTT. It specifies CASSLTGLAVTDTQYF.

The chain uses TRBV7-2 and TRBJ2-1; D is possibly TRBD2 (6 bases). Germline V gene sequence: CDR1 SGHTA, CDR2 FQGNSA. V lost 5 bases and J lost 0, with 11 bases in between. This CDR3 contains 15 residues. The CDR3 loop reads CASSRDGGSYNEQFF. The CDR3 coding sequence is TGTGCCAGCAGCCGCGACGGGGGCTCCTACAATGAGCAGTTCTTC.

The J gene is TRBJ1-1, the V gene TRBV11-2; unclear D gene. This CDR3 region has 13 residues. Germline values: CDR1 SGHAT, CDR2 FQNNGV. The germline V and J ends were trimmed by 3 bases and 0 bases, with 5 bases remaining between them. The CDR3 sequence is CASSFLMNTEAFF. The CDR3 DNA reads TGTGCCAGCAGCTTCTTAATGAACACTGAAGCTTTCTTT.

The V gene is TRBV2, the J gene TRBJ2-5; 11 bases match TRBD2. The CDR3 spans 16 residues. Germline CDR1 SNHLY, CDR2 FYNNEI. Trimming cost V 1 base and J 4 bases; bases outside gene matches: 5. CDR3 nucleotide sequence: TGTGCCAGCAGTGAAGTCCTAGCGGGGGGTACAGAGACCCAGTACTTC. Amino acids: CASSEVLAGGTETQYF.

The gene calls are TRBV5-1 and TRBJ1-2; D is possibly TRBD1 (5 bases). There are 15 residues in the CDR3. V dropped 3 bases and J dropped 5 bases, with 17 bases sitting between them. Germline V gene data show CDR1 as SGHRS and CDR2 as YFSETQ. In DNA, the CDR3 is TGCGCCAGCAGCTATAGACTAGGGACGGATTATGGCTACACCTTC. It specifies CASSYRLGTDYGYTF.

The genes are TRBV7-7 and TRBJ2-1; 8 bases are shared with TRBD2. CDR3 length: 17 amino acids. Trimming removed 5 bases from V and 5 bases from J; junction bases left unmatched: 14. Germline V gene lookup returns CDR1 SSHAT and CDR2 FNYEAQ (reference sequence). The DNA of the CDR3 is TGTGCCAGCAGCCCCCATAGCGGGGACCGGAGGCACAATGAGCAGTTCTTC. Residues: CASSPHSGDRRHNEQFF.

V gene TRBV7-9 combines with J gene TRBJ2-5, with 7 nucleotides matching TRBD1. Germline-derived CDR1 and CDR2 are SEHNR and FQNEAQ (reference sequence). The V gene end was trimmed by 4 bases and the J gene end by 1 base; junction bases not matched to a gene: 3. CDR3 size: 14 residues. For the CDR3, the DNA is TGTGCCAGCAGCTCCGGGACAGCCCAAGAGACCCAGTACTTC. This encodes CASSSGTAQETQYF.

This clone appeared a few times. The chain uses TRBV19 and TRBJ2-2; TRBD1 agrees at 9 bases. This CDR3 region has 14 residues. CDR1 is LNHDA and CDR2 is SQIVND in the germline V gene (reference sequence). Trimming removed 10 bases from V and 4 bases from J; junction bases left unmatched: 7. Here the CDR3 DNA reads TGTGCCATCAAGGGACAGGGTCCCACCGGGGAGCTGTTTTTT. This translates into CAIKGQGPTGELFF.

This CDR3 is CASSHGTVVLMNTEAFF. Written as DNA, the CDR3 is TGTGCCAGCAGTCACGGGACAGTGGTTTTGATGAACACTGAAGCTTTCTTT. The genes are TRBV28 and TRBJ1-1, with 7 bases fitting TRBD1. In germline, CDR1 is MDHEN, CDR2 SYDVKM. The length of the CDR3 is 17 residues. J was trimmed by 0 bases and V by 5 bases; bases with no gene match: 12.

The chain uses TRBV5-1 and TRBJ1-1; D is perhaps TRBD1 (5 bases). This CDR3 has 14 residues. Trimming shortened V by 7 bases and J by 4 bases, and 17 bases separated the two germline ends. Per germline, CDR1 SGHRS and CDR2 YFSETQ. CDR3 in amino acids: CASGPLGGATEAFF. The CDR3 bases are TGCGCCAGCGGTCCGTTGGGTGGGGCCACTGAAGCTTTCTTT.

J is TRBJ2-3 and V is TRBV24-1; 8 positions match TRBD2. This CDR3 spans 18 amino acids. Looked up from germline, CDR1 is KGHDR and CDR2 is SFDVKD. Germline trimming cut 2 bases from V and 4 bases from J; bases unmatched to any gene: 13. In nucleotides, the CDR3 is TGTGCCACCAGTGATTCCCCACCCCAAGCGGGAGCTCCAGATACGCAGTATTTT. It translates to CATSDSPPQAGAPDTQYF.

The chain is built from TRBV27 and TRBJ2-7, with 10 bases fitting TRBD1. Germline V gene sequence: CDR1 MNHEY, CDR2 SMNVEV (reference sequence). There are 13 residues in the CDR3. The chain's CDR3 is CATGQGGAYEQYF. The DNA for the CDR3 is TGTGCAACCGGACAGGGGGGGGCCTACGAGCAGTACTTC.

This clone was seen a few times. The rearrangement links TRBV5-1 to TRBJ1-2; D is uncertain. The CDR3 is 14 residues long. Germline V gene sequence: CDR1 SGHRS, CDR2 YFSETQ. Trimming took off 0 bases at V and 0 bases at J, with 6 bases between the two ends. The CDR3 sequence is CASSLGAANYGYTF. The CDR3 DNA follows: TGCGCCAGCAGCTTGGGGGCAGCTAACTATGGCTACACCTTC.

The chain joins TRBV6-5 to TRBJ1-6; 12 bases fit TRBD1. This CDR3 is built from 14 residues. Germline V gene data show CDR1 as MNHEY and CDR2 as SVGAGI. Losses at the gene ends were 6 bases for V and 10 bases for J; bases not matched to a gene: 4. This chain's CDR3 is CASRQGQGASPLHF. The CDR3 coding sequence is TGTGCCAGCAGGCAGGGACAGGGGGCGTCACCCCTCCACTTT.

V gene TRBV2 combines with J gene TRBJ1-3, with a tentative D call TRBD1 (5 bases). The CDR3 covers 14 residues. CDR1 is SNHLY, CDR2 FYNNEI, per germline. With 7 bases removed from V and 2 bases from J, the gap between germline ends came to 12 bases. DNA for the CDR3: TGTGCCAGCACTCCTTGGGGGGCTGGAAACACCATATATTTT. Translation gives CASTPWGAGNTIYF.

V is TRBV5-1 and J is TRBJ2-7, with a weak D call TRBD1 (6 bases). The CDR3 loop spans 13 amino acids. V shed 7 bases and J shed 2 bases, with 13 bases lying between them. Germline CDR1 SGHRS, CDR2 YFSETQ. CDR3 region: CASAKDRTYEQYF. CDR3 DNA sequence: TGCGCCAGCGCTAAAGACAGGACCTACGAGCAGTACTTC.

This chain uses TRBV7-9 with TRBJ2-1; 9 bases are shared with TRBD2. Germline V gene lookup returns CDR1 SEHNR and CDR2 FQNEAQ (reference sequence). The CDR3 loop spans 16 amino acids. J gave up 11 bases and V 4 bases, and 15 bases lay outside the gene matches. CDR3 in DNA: TGTGCCAGCAGCTCCTCCGGGACTAGCTCGGGTGATAAGCAGTTCTTC. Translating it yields CASSSSGTSSGDKQFF.

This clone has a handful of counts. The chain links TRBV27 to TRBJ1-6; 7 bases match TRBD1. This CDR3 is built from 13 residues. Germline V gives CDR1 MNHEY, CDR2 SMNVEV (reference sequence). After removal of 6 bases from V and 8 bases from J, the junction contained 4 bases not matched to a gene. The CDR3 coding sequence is TGTGCCAGCAGCCCTACAGGGGATTCACCCCTCCACTTT. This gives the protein CASSPTGDSPLHF.

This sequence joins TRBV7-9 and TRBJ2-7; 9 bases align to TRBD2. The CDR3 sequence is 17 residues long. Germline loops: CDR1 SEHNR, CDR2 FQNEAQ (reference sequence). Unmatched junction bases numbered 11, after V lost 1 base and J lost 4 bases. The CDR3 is CASSLVGWSSGRYEQYF. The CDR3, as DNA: TGTGCCAGCAGCTTAGTCGGTTGGAGTAGCGGGAGATACGAGCAGTACTTC.

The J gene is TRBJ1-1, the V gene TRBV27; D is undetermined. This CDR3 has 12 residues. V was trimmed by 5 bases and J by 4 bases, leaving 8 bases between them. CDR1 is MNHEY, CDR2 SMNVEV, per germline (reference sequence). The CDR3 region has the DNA TGTGCCAGCAGTCCCCTCGGCACTGAAGCTTTCTTT. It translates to CASSPLGTEAFF.

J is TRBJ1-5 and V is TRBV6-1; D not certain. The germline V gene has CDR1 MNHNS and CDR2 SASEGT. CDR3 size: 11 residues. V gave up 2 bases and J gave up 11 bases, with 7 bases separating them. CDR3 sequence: CASSEPLSQHF. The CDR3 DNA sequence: TGTGCCAGCAGTGAACCTTTGTCCCAGCATTTT.

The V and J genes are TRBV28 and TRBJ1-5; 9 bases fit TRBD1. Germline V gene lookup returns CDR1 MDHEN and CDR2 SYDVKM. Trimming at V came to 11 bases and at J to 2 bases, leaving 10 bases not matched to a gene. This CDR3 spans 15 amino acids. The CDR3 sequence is CALGPGTGRNQPQHF. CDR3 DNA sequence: TGTGCCCTCGGGCCCGGGACAGGGCGCAATCAGCCCCAGCATTTT.

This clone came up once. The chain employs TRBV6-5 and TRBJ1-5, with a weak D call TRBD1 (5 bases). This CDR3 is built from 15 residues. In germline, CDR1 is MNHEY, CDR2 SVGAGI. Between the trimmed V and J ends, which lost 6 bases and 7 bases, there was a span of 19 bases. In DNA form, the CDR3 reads TGTGCCAGCAGCCTCTCGCCCCAGGGTTTCCAGCCCCAGCATTTT. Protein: CASSLSPQGFQPQHF.

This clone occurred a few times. CDR3 loop: CATSRVQMMNTEAFF. In DNA, the CDR3 is TGTGCCACCAGCAGAGTCCAGATGATGAACACTGAAGCTTTCTTT. The chain has TRBV15 and TRBJ1-1; D is unresolved. V was cut by 1 base and J by 0 bases, with 9 bases left in between. Germline V gene data show CDR1 as LNHNV and CDR2 as YYDKDF (reference sequence). This CDR3 contains 15 residues. The whole variable domain, filled in from reference TRBV15 and TRBJ1-1, reads DAMVIQNPRYQVTQFGKPVTLSCSQTLNHNVMYWYQQKSSQAPKLLFHYYDKDFNNEADTPDNFQSRRPNTSFCFLDIRSPGLGDTAMYLCATSRVQMMNTEAFFGQGTRLTVV.

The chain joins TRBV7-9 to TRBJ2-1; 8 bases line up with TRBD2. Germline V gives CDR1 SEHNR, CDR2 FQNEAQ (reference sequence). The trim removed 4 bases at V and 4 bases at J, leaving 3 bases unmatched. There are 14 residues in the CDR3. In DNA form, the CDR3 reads TGTGCCAGCAGCTCGGGGGGGGATTACAATGAGCAGTTCTTC. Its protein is CASSSGGDYNEQFF. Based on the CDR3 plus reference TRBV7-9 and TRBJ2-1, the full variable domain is DTGVSQNPRHKITKRGQNVTFRCDPISEHNRLYWYRQTLGQGPEFLTYFQNEAQLEKSRLLSDRFSAERPKGSFSTLEIQRTEQGDSAMYLCASSSGGDYNEQFFGPGTRLTVL.

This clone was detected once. The CDR3 nucleotides read TGTGCCAGCTCACCCGGGACAGGTAAAACCTACGAGCAGTACTTC. Its translation: CASSPGTGKTYEQYF. The V call is TRBV18, the J call TRBJ2-7, with 8 positions matching TRBD1. The CDR3 sequence is 15 residues long. From germline, CDR1 is KGHSH and CDR2 LQKENI. J lost 2 bases, V lost 3 bases, and 6 bases had no gene match.

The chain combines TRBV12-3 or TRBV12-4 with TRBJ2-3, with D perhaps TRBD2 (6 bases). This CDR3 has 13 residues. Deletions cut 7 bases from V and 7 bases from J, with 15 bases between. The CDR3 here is CASTPGVGYTQYF. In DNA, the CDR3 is TGTGCCAGCACTCCGGGGGTGGGTTATACGCAGTATTTT.

For the CDR3, the DNA is TGTGCCAGTACCCCGGAGAGGACAGGGGCAATCTACGAGCAGTACTTC. It specifies CASTPERTGAIYEQYF. The rearrangement links TRBV19 to TRBJ2-7, with TRBD1 identical over 9 bases. CDR3 size: 16 residues. Germline CDR1 and CDR2: LNHDA and SQIVND (reference sequence). J gave up 3 bases and V 7 bases, and 13 bases lay outside the gene matches.